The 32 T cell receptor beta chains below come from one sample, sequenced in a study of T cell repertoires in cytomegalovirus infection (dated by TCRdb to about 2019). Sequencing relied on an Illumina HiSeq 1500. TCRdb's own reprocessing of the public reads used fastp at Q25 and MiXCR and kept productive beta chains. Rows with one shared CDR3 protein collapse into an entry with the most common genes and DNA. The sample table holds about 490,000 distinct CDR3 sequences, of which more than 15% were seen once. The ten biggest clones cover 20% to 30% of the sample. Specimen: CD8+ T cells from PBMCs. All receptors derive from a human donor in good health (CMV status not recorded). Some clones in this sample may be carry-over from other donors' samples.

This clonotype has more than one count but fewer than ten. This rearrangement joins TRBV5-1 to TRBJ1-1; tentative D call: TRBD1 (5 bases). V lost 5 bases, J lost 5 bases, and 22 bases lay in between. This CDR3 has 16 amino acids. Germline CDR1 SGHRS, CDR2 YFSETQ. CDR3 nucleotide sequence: TGCGCCAGCAGTCTCGGGACCCCACAGTGGGATACTGAAGCTTTCTTT. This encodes CASSLGTPQWDTEAFF.

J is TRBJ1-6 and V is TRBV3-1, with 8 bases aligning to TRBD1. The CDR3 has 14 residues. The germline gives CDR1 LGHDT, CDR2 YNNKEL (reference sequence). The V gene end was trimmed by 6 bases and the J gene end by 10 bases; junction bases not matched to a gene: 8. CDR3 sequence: CASRRDRTDSPLHF. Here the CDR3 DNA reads TGTGCCAGCAGACGGGACAGGACCGACTCACCCCTCCACTTT.

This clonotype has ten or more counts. The CDR3 nucleotides are TGTGCCAGCAGTTATGGGTCACAGGCCTACGAGCAGTACTTC. It yields the protein CASSYGSQAYEQYF. This chain uses TRBV27 with TRBJ2-7; possible D gene TRBD1, 5 bases. The CDR3 consists of 14 residues. Germline loops: CDR1 MNHEY, CDR2 SMNVEV (reference sequence). V was trimmed by 4 bases and J by 2 bases, leaving 12 bases between them.

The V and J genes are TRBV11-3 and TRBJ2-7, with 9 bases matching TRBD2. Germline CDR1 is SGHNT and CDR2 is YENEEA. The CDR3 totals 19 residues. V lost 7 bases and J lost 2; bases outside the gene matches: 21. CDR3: CASTVRDSRGGQNTYEQYF. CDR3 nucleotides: TGTGCCAGCACCGTGCGGGACTCGCGGGGGGGCCAGAATACCTACGAGCAGTACTTC. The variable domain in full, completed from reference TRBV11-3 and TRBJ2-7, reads EAGVVQSPRYKIIEKKQPVAFWCNPISGHNTLYWYLQNLGQGPELLIRYENEEAVDDSQLPKDRFSAERLKGVDSTLKIQPAELGDSAVYLCASTVRDSRGGQNTYEQYFGPGTRLTVT.

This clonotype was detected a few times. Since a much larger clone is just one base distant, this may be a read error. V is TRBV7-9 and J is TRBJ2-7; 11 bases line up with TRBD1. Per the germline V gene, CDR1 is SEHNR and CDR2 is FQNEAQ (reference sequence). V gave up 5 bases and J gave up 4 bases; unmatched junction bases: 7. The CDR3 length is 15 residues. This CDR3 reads CASSRPGTGGYEQYF. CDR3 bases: TGTGCCAGCAGCCGCCCCGGGACAGGGGGGTACGAGCAGTACTTC.

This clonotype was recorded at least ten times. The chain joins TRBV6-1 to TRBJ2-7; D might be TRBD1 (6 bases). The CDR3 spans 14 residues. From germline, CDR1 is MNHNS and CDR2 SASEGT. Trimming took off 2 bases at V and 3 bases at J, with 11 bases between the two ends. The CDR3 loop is CASSEIQGYYEQYF. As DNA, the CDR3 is TGTGCCAGCAGTGAAATCCAGGGGTACTACGAGCAGTACTTC.

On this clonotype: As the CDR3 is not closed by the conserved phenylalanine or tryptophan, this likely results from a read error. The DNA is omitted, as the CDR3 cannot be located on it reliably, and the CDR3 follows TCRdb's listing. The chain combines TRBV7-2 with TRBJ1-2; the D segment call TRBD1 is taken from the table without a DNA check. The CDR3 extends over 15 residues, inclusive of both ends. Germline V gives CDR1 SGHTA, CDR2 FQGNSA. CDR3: CASSEGTGGVTGYTL.

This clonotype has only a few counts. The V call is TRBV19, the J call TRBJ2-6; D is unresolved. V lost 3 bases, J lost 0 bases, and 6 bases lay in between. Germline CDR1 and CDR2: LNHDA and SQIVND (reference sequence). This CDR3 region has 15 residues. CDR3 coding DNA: TGTGCCAGTAGTATCTTAGTCTCTGGGGCCAACGTCCTGACTTTC. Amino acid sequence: CASSILVSGANVLTF.

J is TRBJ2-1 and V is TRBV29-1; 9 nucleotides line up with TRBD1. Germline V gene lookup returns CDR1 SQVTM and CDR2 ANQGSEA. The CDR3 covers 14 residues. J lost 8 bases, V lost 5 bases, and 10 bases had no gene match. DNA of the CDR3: TGCAGCGTTTCCGGACAGGGGTACATCGATGAGCAGTTCTTC. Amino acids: CSVSGQGYIDEQFF.

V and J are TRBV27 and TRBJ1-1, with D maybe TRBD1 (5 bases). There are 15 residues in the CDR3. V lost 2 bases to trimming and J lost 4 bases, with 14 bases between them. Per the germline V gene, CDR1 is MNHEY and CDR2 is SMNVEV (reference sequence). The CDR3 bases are TGTGCCAGCAGTTTAACCCGACGGGGGACCACTGAAGCTTTCTTT. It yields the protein CASSLTRRGTTEAFF.

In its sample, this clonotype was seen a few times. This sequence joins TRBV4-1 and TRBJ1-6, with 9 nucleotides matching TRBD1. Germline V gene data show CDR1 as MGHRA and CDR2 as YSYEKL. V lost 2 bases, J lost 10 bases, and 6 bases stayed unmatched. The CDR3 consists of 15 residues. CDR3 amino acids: CASSQSRDRVSPLHF. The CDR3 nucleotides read TGCGCCAGCAGCCAATCCCGGGACAGGGTGTCACCCCTCCACTTT.

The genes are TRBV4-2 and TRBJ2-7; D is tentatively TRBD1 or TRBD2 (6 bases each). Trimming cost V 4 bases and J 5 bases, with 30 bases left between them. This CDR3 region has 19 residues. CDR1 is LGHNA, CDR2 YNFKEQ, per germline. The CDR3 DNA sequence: TGTGCCAGCAGCCGCACCCGGGGGCGGTTAACAGGAGCCGAGGACGAGCAGTACTTC. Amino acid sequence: CASSRTRGRLTGAEDEQYF.

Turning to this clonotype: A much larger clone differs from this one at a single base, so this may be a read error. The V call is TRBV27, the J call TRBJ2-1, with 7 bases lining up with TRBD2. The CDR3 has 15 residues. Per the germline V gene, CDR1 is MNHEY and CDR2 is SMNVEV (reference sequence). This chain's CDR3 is CARSLSGGSRNEQFF. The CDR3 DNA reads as TGTGCCAGAAGTTTATCGGGCGGGAGTAGAAATGAGCAGTTCTTC.

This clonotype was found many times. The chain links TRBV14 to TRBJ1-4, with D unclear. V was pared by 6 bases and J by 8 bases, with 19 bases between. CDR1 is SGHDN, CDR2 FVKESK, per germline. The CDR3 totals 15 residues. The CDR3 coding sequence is TGTGCCAGCAGTCTGAACGGACGGAAGATAGAAAAACTGTTTTTT. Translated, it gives CASSLNGRKIEKLFF.

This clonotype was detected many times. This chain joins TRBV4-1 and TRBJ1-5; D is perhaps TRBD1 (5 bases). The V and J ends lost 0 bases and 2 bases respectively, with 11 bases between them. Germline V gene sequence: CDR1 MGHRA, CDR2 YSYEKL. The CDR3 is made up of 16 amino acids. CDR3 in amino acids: CASSQEEGARNQPQHF. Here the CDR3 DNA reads TGCGCCAGCAGCCAAGAAGAAGGGGCCCGCAATCAGCCCCAGCATTTT.

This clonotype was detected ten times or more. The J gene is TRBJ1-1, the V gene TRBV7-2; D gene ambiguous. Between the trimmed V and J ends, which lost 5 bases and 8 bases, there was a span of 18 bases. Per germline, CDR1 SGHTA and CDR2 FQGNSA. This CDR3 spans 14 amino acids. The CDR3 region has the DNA TGTGCCAGCAGCCTAACTGCTTTGGGGAGCGAAGCTTTCTTT. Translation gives CASSLTALGSEAFF.

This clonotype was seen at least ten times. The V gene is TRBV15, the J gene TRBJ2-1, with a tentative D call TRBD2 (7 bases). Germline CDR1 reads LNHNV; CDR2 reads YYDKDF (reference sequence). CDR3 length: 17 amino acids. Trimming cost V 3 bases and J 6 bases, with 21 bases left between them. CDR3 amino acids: CATSSAQGGSSGNEQFF. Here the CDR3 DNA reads TGTGCCACCAGCAGTGCACAGGGAGGGAGCTCAGGCAATGAGCAGTTCTTC.

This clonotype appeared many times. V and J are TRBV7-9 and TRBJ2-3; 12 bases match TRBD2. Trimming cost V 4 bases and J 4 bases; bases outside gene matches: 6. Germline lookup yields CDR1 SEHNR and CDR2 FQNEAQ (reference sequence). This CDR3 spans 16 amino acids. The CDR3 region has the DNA TGTGCCAGCAGCTCGCCGACTAGCGGGGGCGCAGATACGCAGTATTTT. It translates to CASSSPTSGGADTQYF. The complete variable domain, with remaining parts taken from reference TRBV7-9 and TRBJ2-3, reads DTGVSQNPRHKITKRGQNVTFRCDPISEHNRLYWYRQTLGQGPEFLTYFQNEAQLEKSRLLSDRFSAERPKGSFSTLEIQRTEQGDSAMYLCASSSPTSGGADTQYFGPGTRLTVL.

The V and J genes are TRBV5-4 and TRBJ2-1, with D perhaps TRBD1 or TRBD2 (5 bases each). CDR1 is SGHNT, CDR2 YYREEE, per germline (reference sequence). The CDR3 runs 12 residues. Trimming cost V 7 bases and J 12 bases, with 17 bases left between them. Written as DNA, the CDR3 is TGTGCCAGCGGCATCGGCCGGGGCGGGCAGTTCTTC. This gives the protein CASGIGRGGQFF.

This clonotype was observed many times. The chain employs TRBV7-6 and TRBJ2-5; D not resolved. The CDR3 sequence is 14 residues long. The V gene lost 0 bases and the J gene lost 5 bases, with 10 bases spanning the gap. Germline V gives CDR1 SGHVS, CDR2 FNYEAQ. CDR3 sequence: CASSLARSEETQYF. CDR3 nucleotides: TGTGCCAGCAGCTTAGCCCGCTCTGAGGAGACCCAGTACTTC.

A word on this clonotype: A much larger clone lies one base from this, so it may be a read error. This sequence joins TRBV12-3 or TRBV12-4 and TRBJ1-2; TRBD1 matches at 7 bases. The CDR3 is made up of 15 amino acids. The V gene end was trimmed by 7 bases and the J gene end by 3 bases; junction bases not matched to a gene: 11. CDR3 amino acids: CASTDSGQADYGYTF. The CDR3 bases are TGTGCCAGCACGGACTCTGGACAGGCTGACTATGGCTACACCTTC.

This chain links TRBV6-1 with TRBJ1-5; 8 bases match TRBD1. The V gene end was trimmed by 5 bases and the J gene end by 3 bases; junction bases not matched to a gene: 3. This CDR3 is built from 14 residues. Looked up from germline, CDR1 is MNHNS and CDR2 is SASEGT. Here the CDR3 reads CASSSRGLNQPQHF. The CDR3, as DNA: TGTGCCAGCAGTTCCAGGGGGCTCAATCAGCCCCAGCATTTT.

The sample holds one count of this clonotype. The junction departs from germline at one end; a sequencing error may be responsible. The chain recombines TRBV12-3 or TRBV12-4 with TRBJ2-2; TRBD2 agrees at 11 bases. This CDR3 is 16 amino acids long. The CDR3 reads CTSKLLAGEVTGELFF. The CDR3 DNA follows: TGTACCAGCAAACTACTAGCGGGAGAGGTCACCGGGGAGCTGTTTTTT.

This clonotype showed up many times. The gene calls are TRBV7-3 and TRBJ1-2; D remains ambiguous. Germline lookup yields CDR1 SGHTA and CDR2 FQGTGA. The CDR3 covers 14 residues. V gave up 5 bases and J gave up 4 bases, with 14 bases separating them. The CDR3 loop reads CASSPGDVVYGYTF. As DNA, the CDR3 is TGTGCCAGCAGCCCCGGAGACGTGGTCTATGGCTACACCTTC. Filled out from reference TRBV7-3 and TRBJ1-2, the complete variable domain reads GAGVSQTPSNKVTEKGKYVELRCDPISGHTALYWYRQSLGQGPEFLIYFQGTGAADDSGLPNDRFFAVRPEGSVSTLKIQRTERGDSAVYLCASSPGDVVYGYTFGSGTRLTVV.

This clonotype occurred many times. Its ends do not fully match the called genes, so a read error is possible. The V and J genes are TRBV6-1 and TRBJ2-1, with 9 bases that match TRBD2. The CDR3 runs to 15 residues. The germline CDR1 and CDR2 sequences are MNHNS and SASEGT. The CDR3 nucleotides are TGTGCCAGCAGTGAAAGGCTAGCGGGGTACAATGGGCAGTTCTTC. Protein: CASSERLAGYNGQFF.

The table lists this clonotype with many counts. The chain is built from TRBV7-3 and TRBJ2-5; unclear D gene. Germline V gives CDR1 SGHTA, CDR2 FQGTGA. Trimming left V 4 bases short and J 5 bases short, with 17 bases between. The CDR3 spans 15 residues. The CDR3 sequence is CASSYGFGLEETQYF. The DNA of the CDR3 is TGTGCCAGCAGCTATGGGTTTGGGCTAGAGGAGACCCAGTACTTC.

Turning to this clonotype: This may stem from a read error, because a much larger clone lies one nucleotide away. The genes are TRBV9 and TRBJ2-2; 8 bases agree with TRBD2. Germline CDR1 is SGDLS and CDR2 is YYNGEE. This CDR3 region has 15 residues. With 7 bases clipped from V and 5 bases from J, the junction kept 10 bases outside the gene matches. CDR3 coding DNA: TGTGCCAGCCCAGCCTCCAGCGGGAGAACCGGGGAGCTGTTTTTT. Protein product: CASPASSGRTGELFF.

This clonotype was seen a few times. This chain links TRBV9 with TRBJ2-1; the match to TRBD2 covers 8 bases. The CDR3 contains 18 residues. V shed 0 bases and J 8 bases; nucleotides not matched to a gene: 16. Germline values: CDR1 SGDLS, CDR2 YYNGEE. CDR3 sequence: CASSVESRGGLIIDEQFF. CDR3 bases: TGTGCCAGCAGCGTAGAGTCCCGGGGGGGCCTTATTATCGATGAGCAGTTCTTC.

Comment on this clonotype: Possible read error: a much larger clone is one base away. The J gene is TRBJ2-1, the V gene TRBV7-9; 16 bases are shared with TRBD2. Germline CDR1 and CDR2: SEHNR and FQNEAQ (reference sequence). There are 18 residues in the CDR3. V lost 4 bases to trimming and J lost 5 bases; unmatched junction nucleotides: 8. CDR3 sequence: CASSSPSGTSGRDNEQFF. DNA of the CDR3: TGTGCCAGCAGCTCACCTTCCGGGACTAGCGGGAGGGACAATGAGCAGTTCTTC. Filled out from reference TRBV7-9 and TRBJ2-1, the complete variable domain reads DTGVSQNPRHKITKRGQNVTFRCDPISEHNRLYWYRQTLGQGPEFLTYFQNEAQLEKSRLLSDRFSAERPKGSFSTLEIQRTEQGDSAMYLCASSSPSGTSGRDNEQFFGPGTRLTVL.

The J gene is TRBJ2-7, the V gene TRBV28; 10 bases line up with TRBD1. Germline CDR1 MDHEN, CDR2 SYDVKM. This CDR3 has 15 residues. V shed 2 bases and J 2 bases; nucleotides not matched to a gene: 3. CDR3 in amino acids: CASSLVDRGAYEQYF. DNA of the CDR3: TGTGCCAGCAGTTTAGTGGACAGGGGGGCCTACGAGCAGTACTTC.

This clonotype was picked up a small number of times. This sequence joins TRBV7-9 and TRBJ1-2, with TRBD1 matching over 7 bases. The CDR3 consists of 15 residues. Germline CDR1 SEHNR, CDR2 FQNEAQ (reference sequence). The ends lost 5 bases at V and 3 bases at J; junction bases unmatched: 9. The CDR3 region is CASSTTLDRDYGYTF. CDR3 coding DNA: TGTGCCAGCAGCACGACCCTCGACAGGGACTATGGCTACACCTTC.

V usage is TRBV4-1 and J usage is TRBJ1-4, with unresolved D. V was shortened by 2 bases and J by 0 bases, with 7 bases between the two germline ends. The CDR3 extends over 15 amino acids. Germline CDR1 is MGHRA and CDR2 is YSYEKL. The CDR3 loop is CASSQYQATNEKLFF. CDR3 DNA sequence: TGCGCCAGCAGCCAATACCAGGCAACTAATGAAAAACTGTTTTTT.